This T cell receptor (beta chain) came from a study of early T cells in non-severe SARS-CoV-2 infection. On the study more broadly: Alpha and beta chains were unpaired, from unsorted whole-blood bulk RNA.

A word on this clonotype: The antigen remains undetermined.

Whole-study findings and limits: Matching results from VDJdb favored anti-spike CD8 responses, leaving private and CD4 specificities undetected.

V dropped 7 bases and J dropped 6 bases, with 12 bases sitting between them. Germline-derived CDR1 and CDR2 are SGHAT and FQNNGV. CDR3 length equals 13 residues. The TCR library protocol was used to attach unique molecular identifiers. These identifiers were attached to individual cDNA molecules. TCRdb passed the 5' RACE reads through MiXCR, listing each CDR3 protein once. The repertoire holds more than 85,000 distinct CDR3 sequences, with under 15% as singletons. Sequenced material: whole blood. The sequence derives from an adult who was a healthcare worker with PCR-confirmed SARS-CoV-2 infection or an uninfected control (not recorded which). The V call is TRBV11-2, the J call TRBJ2-2, with D possibly being TRBD1 (6 bases). The CDR3 loop reads CASNTGFAGELFF. The CDR3 bases are TGTGCCAGCAATACAGGGTTTGCCGGGGAGCTGTTTTTT.